The entry below gives a single T cell receptor (beta chain) sequence along with its context. V shed 5 bases, J shed 2 bases, and the junction held 2 bases outside the gene matches. Germline V gives CDR1 SGHAT, CDR2 FQDESV (reference sequence). CDR3 length equals 13 residues. Assay: immunoSEQ multiplex PCR; the TCRdb copy retains only in-frame clones and omits some. Counted here are 60,000 or so clones, 90% to 95% occurring once; the ten biggest clones make up 0.36%. The data were taken from a study of T cell changes during pregnancy in multiple sclerosis. V is TRBV11-1 and J is TRBJ2-5, with TRBD2 matching over 7 bases. The sequence came from a female donor with multiple sclerosis, enrolled in a pregnancy study. The sequencing here drew on CD4+ T cells from peripheral blood mononuclear cells, taken before pregnancy. Here the CDR3 reads CASSRGLQETQYF. In nucleotides, the CDR3 is TGTGCCAGCAGCCGGGGACTACAAGAGACCCAGTACTTC. The variable domain in full, with the rest retrieved from reference TRBV11-1 and TRBJ2-5, is EAEVAQSPRYKITEKSQAVAFWCDPISGHATLYWYRQILGQGPELLVQFQDESVVDDSQLPKDRFSAERLKGVDSTLKIQPAELGDSAMYLCASSRGLQETQYFGPGTRLLVL.